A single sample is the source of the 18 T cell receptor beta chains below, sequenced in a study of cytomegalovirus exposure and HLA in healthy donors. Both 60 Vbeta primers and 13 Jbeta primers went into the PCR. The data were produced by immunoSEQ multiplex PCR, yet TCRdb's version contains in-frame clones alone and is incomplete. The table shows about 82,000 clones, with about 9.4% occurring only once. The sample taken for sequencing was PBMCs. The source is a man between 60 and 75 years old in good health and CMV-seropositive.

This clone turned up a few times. CDR3 sequence (DNA): TGTGCCAGCAGACAGGGGAATCAGCCCCAGCATTTT. Translated: CASRQGNQPQHF. V is TRBV19 and J is TRBJ1-5; 8 bases are a match to TRBD1. The CDR3 length is 12 residues. Germline values: CDR1 LNHDA, CDR2 SQIVND (reference sequence). Trimming cost V 9 bases and J 4 bases; bases outside gene matches: 2.

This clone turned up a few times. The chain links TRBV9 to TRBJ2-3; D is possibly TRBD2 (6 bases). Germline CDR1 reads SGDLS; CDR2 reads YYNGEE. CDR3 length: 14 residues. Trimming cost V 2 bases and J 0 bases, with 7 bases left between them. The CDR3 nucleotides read TGTGCCAGCAGCGTGGCGGGGAGCACAGATACGCAGTATTTT. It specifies CASSVAGSTDTQYF.

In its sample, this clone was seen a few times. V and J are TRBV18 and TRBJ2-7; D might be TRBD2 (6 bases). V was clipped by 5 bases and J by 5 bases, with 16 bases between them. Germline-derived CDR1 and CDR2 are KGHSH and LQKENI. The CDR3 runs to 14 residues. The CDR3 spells CASSASGEAHEQYF. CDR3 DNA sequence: TGTGCCAGCTCAGCCTCGGGGGAAGCCCACGAGCAGTACTTC.

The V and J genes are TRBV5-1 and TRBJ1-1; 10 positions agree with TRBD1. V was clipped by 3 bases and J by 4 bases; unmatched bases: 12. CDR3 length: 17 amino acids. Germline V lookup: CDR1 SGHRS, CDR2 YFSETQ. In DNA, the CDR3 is TGCGCCAGCAGCTCTTCGGACAGGGGGGGGAGGGCCACTGAAGCTTTCTTT. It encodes CASSSSDRGGRATEAFF.

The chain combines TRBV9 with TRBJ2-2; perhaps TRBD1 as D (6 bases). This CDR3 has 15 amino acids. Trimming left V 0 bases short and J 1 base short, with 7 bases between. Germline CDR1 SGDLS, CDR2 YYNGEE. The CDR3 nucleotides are TGTGCCAGCAGCGTAGTACAGGGGAACACCGGGGAGCTGTTTTTT. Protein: CASSVVQGNTGELFF. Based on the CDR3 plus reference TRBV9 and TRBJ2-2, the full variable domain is DSGVTQTPKHLITATGQRVTLRCSPRSGDLSVYWYQQSLDQGLQFLIQYYNGEERAKGNILERFSAQQFPDLHSELNLSSLELGDSALYFCASSVVQGNTGELFFGEGSRLTVL.

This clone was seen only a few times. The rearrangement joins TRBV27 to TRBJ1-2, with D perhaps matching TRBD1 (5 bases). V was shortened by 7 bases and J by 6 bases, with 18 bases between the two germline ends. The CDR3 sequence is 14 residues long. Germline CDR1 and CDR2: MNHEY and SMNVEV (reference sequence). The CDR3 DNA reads TGTGCCAGCACCTCAGTCTGGGGCGCTGATGGCTACACCTTC. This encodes CASTSVWGADGYTF.

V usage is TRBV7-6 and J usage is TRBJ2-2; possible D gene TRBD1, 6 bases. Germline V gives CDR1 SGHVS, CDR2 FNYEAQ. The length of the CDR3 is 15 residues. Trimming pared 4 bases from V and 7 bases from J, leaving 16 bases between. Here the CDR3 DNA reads TGTGCCAGCAGCTCACCCTCAGGGGCCGGCGGGGAGCTGTTTTTT. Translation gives CASSSPSGAGGELFF.

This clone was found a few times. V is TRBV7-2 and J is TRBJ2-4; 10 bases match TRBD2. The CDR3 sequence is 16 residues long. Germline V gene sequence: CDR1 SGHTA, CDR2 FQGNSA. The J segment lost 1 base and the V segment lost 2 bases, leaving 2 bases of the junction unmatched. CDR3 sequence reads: CASSLTSGAAKNIQYF. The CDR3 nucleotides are TGTGCCAGCAGCTTAACTAGCGGGGCTGCCAAAAACATTCAGTACTTC. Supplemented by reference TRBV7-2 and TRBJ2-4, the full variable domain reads GAGVSQSPSNKVTEKGKDVELRCDPISGHTALYWYRQSLGQGLEFLIYFQGNSAPDKSGLPSDRFSAERTGGSVSTLTIQRTQQEDSAVYLCASSLTSGAAKNIQYFGAGTRLSVL.

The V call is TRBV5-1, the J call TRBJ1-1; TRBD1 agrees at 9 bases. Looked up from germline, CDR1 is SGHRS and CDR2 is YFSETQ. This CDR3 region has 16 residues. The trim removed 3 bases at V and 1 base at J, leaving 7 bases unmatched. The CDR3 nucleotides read TGCGCCAGCAGCTCGGGACAGGGTTGGGCGAACACTGAAGCTTTCTTT. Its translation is CASSSGQGWANTEAFF.

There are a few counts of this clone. The CDR3 DNA sequence: TGTGCCAGCAGTGATGGCCACGAGCGGGGGGGCGGAGAGACCCAGTACTTC. As protein: CASSDGHERGGGETQYF. V is TRBV6-1 and J is TRBJ2-5, with 10 bases lining up with TRBD2. This CDR3 spans 17 amino acids. Germline V lookup: CDR1 MNHNS, CDR2 SASEGT. Germline trimming cut 3 bases from V and 4 bases from J; bases unmatched to any gene: 11.

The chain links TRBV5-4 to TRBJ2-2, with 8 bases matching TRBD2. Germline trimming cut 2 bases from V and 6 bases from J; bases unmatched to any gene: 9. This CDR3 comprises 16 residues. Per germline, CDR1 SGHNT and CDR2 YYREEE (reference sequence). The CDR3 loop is CASSFRDWGLAGELFF. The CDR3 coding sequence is TGTGCCAGCAGCTTCCGGGACTGGGGACTAGCCGGGGAGCTGTTTTTT.

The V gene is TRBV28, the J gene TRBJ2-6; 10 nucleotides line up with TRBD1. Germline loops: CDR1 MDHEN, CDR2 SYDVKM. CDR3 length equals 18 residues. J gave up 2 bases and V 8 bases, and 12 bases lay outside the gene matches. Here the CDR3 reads CASRSTGTGVPGANVLTF. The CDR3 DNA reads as TGTGCCAGCCGATCAACCGGGACAGGGGTTCCTGGGGCCAACGTCCTGACTTTC.

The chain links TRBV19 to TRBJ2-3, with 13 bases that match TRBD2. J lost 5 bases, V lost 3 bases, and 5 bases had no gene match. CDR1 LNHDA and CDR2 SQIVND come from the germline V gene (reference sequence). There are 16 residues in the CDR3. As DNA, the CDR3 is TGTGCCAGTAGTATGGGGACTAGCGGGAAGAGAGATACGCAGTATTTT. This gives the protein CASSMGTSGKRDTQYF.

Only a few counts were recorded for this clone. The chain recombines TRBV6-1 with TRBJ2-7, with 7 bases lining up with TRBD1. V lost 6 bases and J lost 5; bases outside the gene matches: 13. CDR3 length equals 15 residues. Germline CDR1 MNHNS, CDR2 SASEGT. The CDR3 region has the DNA TGTGCCAGCAGGAATATCGGGACAGTACCTAACGAGCAGTACTTC. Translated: CASRNIGTVPNEQYF.

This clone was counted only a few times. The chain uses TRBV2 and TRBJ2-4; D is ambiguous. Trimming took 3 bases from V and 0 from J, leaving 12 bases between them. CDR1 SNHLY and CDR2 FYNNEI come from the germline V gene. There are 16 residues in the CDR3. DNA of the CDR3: TGTGCCAGCAGTGAGAATAGCTTACTAGCCAAAAACATTCAGTACTTC. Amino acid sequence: CASSENSLLAKNIQYF.

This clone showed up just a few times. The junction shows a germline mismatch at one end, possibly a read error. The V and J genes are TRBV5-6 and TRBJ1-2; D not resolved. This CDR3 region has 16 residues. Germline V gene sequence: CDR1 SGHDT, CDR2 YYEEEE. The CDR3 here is CASSPSVSPTNYGYPF. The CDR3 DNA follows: TGTGCCAGCAGCCCTTCGGTCAGCCCGACTAACTATGGCTACCCCTTC. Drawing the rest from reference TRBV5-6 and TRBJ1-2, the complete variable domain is DAGVTQSPTHLIKTRGQQVTLRCSPKSGHDTVSWYQQALGQGPQFIFQYYEEEERQRGNFPDRFSGHQFPNYSSELNVNALLLGDSALYLCASSPSVSPTNYGYPFGSGTRLTVV.

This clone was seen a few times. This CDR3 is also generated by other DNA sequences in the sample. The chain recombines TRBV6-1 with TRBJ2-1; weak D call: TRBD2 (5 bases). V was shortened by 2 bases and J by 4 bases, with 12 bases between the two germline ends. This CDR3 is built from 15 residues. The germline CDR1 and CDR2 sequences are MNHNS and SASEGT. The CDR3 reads CASSELAGGYNEQFF. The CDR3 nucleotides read TGTGCCAGCAGTGAATTAGCAGGAGGATACAATGAGCAGTTCTTC.

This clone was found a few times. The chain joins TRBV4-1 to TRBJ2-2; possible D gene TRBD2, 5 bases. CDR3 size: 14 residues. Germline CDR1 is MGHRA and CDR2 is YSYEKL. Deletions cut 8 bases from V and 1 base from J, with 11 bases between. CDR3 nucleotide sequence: TGCGCCAGCCGTCGGGGAAGGAACACCGGGGAGCTGTTTTTT. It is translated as CASRRGRNTGELFF.